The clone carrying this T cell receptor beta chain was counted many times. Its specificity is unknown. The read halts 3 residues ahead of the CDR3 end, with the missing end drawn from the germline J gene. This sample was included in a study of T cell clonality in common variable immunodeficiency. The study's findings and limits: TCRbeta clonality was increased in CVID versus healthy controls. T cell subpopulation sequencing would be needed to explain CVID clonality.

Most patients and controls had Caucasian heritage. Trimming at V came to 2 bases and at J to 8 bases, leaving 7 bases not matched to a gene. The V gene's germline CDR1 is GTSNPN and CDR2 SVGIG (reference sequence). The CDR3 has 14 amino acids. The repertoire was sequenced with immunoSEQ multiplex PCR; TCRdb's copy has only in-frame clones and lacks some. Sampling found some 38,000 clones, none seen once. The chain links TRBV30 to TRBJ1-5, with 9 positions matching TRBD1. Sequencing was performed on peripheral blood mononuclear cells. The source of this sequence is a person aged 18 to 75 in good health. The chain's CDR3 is CAWSSTGGVEPQHF. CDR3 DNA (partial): TGTGCCTGGAGTTCGACAGGGGGTGTAGAGCCC.